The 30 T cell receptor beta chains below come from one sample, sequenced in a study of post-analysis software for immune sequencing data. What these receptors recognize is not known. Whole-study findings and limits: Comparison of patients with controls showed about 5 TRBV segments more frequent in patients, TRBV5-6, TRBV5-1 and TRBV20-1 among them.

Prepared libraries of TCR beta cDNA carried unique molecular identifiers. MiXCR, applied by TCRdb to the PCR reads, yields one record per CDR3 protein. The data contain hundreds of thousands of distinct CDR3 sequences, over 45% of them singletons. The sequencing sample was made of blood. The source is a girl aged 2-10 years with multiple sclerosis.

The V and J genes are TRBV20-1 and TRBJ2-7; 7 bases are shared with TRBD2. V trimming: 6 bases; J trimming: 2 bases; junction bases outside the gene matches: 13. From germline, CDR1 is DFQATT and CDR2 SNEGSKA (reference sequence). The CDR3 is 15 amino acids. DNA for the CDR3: TGCAGTGCAACAGCCGGGACTACCGTCACCTACGAGCAGTACTTC. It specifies CSATAGTTVTYEQYF.

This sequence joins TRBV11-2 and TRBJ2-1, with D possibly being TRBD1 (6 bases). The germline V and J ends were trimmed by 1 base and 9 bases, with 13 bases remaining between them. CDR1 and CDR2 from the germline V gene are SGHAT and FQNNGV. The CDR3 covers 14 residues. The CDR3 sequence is CASSLGPQGTEQFF. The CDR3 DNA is TGTGCCAGCAGCTTAGGCCCACAGGGAACTGAGCAGTTCTTC.

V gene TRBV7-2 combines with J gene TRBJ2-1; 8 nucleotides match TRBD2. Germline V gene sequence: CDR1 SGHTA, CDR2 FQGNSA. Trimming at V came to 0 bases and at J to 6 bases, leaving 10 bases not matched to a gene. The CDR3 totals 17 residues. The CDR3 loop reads CASSLAVDSGGGNEQFF. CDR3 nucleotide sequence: TGTGCCAGCAGCTTAGCCGTCGACAGCGGGGGCGGCAATGAGCAGTTCTTC.

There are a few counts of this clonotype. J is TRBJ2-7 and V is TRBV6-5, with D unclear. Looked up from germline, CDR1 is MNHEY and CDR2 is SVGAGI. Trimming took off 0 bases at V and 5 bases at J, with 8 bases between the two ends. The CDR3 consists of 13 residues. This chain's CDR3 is CASSYSMGNEQYF. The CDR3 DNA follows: TGTGCCAGCAGTTACTCGATGGGGAACGAGCAGTACTTC.

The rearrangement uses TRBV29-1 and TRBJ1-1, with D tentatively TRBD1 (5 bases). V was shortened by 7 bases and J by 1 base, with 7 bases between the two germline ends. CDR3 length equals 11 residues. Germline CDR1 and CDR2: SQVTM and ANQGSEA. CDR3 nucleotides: TGCAGCGGTGGGACGAACACTGAAGCTTTCTTT. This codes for CSGGTNTEAFF.

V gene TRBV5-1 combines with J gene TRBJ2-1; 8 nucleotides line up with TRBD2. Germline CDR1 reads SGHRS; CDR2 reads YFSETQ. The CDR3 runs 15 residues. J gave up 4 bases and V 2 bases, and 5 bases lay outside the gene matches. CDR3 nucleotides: TGCGCCAGCAGCTTCTTGTCGGGAGGGTACAATGAGCAGTTCTTC. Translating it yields CASSFLSGGYNEQFF.

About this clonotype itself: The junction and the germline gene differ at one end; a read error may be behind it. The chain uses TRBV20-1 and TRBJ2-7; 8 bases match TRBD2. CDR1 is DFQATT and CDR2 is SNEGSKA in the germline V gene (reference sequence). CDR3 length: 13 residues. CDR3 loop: CSVRSRGGREQYF. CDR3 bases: TGCAGTGTTAGATCTCGGGGGGGCAGGGAGCAGTACTTC.

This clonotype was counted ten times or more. CDR3 nucleotides: TGCAGTGCCCCCGCGGGGGCGGGGGAGACCCAGTACTTC. Its protein is CSAPAGAGETQYF. The chain employs TRBV20-1 and TRBJ2-5; tentatively, D is TRBD2 (7 bases). The CDR3 runs 13 residues. V was trimmed by 6 bases and J by 5 bases, leaving 16 bases between them. CDR1 and CDR2 (germline): DFQATT, SNEGSKA (reference sequence).

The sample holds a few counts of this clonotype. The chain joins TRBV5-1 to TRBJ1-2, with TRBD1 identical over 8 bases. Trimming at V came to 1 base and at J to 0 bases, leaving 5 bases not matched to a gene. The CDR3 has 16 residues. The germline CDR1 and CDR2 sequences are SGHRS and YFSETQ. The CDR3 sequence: CASSLFATGANYGYTF. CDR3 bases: TGCGCCAGCAGCTTGTTCGCGACAGGGGCTAACTATGGCTACACCTTC.

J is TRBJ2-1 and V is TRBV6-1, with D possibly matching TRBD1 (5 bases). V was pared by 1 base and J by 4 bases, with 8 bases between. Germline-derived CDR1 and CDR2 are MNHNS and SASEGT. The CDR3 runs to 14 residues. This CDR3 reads CASSEEDTYNEQFF. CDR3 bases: TGTGCCAGCAGTGAAGAGGACACTTACAATGAGCAGTTCTTC.

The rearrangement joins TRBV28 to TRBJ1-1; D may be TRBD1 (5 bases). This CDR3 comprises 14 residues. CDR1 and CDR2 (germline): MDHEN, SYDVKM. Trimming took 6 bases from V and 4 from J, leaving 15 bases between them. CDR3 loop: CASRTTVRGTEAFF. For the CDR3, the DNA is TGTGCCAGCAGGACGACAGTTAGGGGCACTGAAGCTTTCTTT.

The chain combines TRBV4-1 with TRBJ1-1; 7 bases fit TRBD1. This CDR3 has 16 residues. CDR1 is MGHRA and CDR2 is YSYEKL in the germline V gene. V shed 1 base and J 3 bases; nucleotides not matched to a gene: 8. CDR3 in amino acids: CASSQVRTGADTEAFF. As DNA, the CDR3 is TGCGCCAGCAGCCAAGTTCGTACAGGGGCTGACACTGAAGCTTTCTTT.

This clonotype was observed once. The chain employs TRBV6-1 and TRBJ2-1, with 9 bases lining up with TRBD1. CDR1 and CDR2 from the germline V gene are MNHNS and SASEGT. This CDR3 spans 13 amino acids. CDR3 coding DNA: TGTGCTTCCAACAGGGGGCTTTACAATGAGCAGTTCTTC. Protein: CASNRGLYNEQFF.

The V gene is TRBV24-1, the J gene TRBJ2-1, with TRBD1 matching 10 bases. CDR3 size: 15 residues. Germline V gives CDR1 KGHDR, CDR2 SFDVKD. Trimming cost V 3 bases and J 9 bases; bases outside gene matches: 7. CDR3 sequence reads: CATSDPPRTGGEQFF. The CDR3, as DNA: TGTGCCACCAGTGATCCCCCTAGGACAGGGGGTGAGCAGTTCTTC.

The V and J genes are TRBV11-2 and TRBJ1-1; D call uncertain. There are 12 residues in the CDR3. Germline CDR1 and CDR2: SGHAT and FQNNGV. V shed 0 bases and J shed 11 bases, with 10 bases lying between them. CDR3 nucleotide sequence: TGTGCCAGCAGCTTAGACCCTCGGTCCGCTTTCTTT. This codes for CASSLDPRSAFF.

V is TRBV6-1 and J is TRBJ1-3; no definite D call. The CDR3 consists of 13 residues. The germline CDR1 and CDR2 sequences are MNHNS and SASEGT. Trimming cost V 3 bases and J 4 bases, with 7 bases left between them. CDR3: CASSEAPGNTIYF. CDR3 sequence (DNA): TGTGCCAGCAGTGAGGCACCCGGAAACACCATATATTTT.

CDR3 nucleotide sequence: TGCAGCGTTAACCCCCAAGAGACCCAGTACTTC. Amino acids: CSVNPQETQYF. The chain uses TRBV29-1 and TRBJ2-5; D remains ambiguous. Trimming shortened V by 5 bases and J by 1 base, and 5 bases separated the two germline ends. The CDR3 totals 11 residues. The germline CDR1 and CDR2 sequences are SQVTM and ANQGSEA.

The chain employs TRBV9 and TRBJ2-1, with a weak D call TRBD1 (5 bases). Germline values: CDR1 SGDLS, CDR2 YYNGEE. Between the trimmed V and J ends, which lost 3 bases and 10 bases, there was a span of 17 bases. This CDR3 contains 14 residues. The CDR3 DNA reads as TGTGCCAGCAGCGAACATACCAGGGTAAACGAGCAGTTCTTC. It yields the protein CASSEHTRVNEQFF.

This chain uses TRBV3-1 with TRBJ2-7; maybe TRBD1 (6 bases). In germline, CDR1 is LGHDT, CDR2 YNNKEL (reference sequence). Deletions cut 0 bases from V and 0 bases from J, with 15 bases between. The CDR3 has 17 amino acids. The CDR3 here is CASSQDQWMDSSYEQYF. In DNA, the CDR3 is TGTGCCAGCAGCCAAGATCAGTGGATGGACAGCTCCTACGAGCAGTACTTC.

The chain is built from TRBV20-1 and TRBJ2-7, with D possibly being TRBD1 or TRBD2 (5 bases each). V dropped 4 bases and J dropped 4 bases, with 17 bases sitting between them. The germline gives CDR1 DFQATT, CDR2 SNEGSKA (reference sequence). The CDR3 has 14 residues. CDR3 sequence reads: CSATPRRGEYEQYF. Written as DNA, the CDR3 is TGCAGTGCTACCCCCCGCAGAGGGGAGTACGAGCAGTACTTC.

In DNA, the CDR3 is TGTGCCAGCAATTCCGGACTAGCGGGAATGAAAGTAGATGCGCAGTTCTTC. Protein sequence: CASNSGLAGMKVDAQFF. The gene calls are TRBV6-2 or TRBV6-3 and TRBJ2-1; 12 bases fit TRBD2. The CDR3 totals 17 residues. Germline CDR1 and CDR2: MNHEY and SVGEGT. J lost 12 bases, V lost 7 bases, and 19 bases had no gene match.

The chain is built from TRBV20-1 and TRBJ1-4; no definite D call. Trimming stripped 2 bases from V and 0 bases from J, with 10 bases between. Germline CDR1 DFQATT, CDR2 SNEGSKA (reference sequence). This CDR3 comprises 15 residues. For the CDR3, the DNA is TGCAGTGCTAGATCGGCAGCTGCAACTAATGAAAAACTGTTTTTT. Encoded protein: CSARSAAATNEKLFF.

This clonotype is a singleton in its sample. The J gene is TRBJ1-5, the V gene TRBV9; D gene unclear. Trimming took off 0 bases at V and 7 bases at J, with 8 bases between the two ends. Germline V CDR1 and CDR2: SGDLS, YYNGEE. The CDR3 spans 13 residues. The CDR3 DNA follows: TGTGCCAGCAGCGTAGCTGGGGTACAGCCCCAGCATTTT. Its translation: CASSVAGVQPQHF.

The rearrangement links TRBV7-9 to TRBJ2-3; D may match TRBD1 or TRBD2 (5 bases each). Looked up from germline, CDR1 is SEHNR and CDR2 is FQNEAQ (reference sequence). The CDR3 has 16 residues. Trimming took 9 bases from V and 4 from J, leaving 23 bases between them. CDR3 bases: TGTGCCAGAGGGATCCTCCGTGAGGGGATGGCAGATACGCAGTATTTT. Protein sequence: CARGILREGMADTQYF.

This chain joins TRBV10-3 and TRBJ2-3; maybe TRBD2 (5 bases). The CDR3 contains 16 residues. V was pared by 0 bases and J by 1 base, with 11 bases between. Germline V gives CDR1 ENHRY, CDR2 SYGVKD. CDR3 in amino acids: CAISESGSAGTDTQYF. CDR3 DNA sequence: TGTGCCATCAGTGAGTCGGGTAGCGCCGGCACAGATACGCAGTATTTT.

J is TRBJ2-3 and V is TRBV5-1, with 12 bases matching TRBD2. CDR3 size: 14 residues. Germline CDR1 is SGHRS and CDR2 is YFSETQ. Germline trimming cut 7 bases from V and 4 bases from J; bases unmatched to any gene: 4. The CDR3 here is CASGLAGPADTQYF. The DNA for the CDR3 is TGCGCCAGCGGACTAGCGGGACCCGCAGATACGCAGTATTTT.

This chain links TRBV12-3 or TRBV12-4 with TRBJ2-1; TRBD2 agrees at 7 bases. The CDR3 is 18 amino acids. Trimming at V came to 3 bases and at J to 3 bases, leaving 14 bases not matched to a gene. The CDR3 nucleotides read TGTGCCAGCAGTTTTCGGCTGGGGTTGGCTAGCGGCTACAATGAGCAGTTCTTC. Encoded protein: CASSFRLGLASGYNEQFF.

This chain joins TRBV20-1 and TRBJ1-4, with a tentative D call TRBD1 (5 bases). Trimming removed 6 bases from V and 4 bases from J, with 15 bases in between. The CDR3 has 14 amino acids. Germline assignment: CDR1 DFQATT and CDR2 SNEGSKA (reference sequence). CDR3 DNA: TGCAGTGCCCCGGGAGGGGCAAGTAATGAAAAACTGTTTTTT. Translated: CSAPGGASNEKLFF.

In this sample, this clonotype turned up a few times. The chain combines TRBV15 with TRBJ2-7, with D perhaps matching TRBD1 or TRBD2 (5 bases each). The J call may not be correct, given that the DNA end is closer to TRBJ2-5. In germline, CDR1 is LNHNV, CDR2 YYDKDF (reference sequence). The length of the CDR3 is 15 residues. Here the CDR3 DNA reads TGTGCCACCAGCAGCGATGGGGCGACTAAAGAGACCCAGTACTTC. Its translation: CATSSDGATKETQYF.

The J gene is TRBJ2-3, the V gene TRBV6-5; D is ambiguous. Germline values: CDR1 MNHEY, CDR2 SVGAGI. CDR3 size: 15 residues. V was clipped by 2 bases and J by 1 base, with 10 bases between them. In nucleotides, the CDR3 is TGTGCCAGCAGTTACCGGCAGGTCCGCACAGATACGCAGTATTTT. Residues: CASSYRQVRTDTQYF.